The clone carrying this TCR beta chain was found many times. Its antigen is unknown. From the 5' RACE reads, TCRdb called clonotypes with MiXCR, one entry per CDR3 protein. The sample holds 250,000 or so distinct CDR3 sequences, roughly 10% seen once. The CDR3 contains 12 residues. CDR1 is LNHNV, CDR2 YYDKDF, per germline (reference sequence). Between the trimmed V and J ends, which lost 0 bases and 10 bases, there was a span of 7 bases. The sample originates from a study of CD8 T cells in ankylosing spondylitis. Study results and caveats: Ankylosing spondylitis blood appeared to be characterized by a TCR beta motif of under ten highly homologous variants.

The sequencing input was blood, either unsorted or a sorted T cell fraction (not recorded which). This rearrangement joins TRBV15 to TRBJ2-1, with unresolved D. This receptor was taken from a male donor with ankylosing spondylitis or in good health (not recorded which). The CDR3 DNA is TGTGCCACCAGCAGAGATAAGGTAGAGCAGTTCTTC. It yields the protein CATSRDKVEQFF.